This T cell receptor beta chain appears in the sequencing data of a study of T cell responses to AZD1222 COVID-19 vaccine. Assay: immunoSEQ multiplex PCR; the TCRdb copy retains only in-frame clones and omits some. The sample shows 45,000 to 55,000 clones, about 86% of them seen only once. Second doses that came at about 4 or about 12 weeks were put together. Losses at the gene ends were 5 bases for V and 4 bases for J; bases not matched to a gene: 7. The CDR3 totals 15 residues. CDR1 is LNHDA, CDR2 SQIVND, per germline (reference sequence). Source: peripheral blood, taken 28 days after the second AZD1222 dose. This receptor was identified in an adult who received the AZD1222 COVID-19 vaccine. The rearrangement links TRBV19 to TRBJ2-1, with TRBD2 identical over 8 bases. The CDR3 DNA sequence: TGTGCCAGTAGTGGCGGGGTAGCGGGGTACAATGAGCAGTTCTTC. Amino acids: CASSGGVAGYNEQFF.